A single T cell receptor beta chain is shown here with its context. As processed by the authors: Scientists estimated how many nucleated cells there were by amplifying reference gene primers. TCRdb's copy holds only in-frame clones and misses some; the assay was immunoSEQ multiplex PCR. That table gives V, J and clone size, and the DNA gave D and trimming. The profile shows around 300,000 clones, more than 75% of them singletons. The CDR3 has 13 amino acids. V lost 0 bases, J lost 5 bases, and 0 bases stayed unmatched. Germline-derived CDR1 and CDR2 are SGHDT and YYEEEE. These data are taken from a study of blood T cell repertoires in COVID-19. For the study at large: The United States, Italy and Spain were the sources of the acute and convalescent COVID-19 samples.

The V gene is TRBV5-6, the J gene TRBJ2-5, with 8 bases that match TRBD1. The sequenced sample consisted of peripheral blood. The clonotype comes from a man in his fifties or sixties with active or convalescent COVID-19. CDR3 coding DNA: TGTGCCAGCAGCTTGGACAGGGGGGAGACCCAGTACTTC. Translating gives CASSLDRGETQYF.